This TCR beta chain stems from a study of human T cells and chemical hapten exposure. Broader study findings: TCRs exceeding a frequency of 1 in 1000 stayed unchanged under DPC sensitization.

The library tagged individual cDNA molecules with unique molecular identifiers. TCRdb reprocessed the RACE reads via MiXCR and lists one record per CDR3 protein. The sample records more than 55,000 distinct CDR3 sequences, about 9.4% being singletons. The time point: patch test 1, 2 weeks after DPC sensitization. Stated treatment: therapeutic diphenylcyclopropenone sensitization with weekly scalp DPC. Unseparated into fractions, whole blood served as the source from which total RNA was extracted. With regard to this clonotype: Its antigen remains unknown.

This receptor was taken from a middle-aged woman with alopecia areata. Some clones in this sample may be carry-over from other donors' samples. The material was whole blood, obtained in connection with sensitization to the hapten diphenylcyclopropenone (DPC).

The CDR3 DNA sequence: TGTGCCAGCAGTTACTTCCCGACTTTCCAAGAGACCCAGTACTTC. Translation gives CASSYFPTFQETQYF. This sequence joins TRBV6-2 or TRBV6-3 and TRBJ2-5; D unclear. V was shortened by 1 base and J by 1 base, with 10 bases between the two germline ends. The CDR3 spans 15 residues. Germline V gives CDR1 MNHEY, CDR2 SVGEGT.